This TCR beta chain was recorded in a study of memory CD4+ T cells and cytomegalovirus serostatus. Study-wide background: This sample comes from healthy Belgian adults, about nine CMV seropositive, under 25 seronegative. Regarding the study as a whole: About 40% of the roughly 160 known CMV-associated TCRbeta sequences appeared in CD4+ memory.

Germline loops: CDR1 SGHRS, CDR2 YFSETQ. The V and J ends lost 3 bases and 5 bases respectively, with 12 bases between them. The CDR3 extends over 14 amino acids. The sort gate was single viable CD3+CD4+CD8-CD45RO+ cells for memory CD4+ T cells. In the study's own analysis: After removing out-of-frame reads, around 2.2 million distinct TCRbeta sequences remained. Assay: immunoSEQ multiplex PCR; the TCRdb copy retains only in-frame clones and omits some. D and trimming come from the DNA, and the V and J calls and clone size come from that table. The sample shows under 75,000 clones, around 80% of them seen only once. Notes on this clone: Its specificity is unknown.

The genes are TRBV5-1 and TRBJ2-1, with a tentative D call TRBD1 (6 bases). Sequencing used memory CD4+ T cells from blood. The sequence was collected from an adult in good health and CMV-seronegative. Some clones in this sample may be carry-over from other donors' samples. This chain's CDR3 is CASSSGQTDNEQFF. CDR3 coding DNA: TGCGCCAGCAGCTCCGGACAGACGGACAATGAGCAGTTCTTC.